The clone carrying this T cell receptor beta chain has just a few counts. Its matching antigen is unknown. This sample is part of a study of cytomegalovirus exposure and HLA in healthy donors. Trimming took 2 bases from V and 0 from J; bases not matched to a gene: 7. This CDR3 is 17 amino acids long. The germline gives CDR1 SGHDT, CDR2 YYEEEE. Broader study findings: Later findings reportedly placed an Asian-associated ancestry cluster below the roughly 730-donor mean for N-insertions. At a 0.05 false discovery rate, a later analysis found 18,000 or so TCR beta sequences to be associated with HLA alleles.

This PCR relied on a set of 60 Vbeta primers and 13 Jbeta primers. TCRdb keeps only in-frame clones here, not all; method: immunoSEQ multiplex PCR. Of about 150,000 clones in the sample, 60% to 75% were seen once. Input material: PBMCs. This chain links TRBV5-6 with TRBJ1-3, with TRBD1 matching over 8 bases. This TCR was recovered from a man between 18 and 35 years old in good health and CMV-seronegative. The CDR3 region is CASSLARTGFSGNTIYF. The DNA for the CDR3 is TGTGCCAGCAGCTTAGCGAGGACAGGGTTCTCTGGAAACACCATATATTTT.